This T cell receptor beta chain was found in a study of blood T cell repertoires in COVID-19 (dated by TCRdb to the early 2020s). General notes on the study: ImmuneRACE Cohort 3 recovered participants were defined by two consecutive negative NP/OP PCR tests, healthcare professional clearance, or symptom resolution. Samples covering the acute and convalescent phases of COVID-19 were provided by collaborators in the United States, Italy and Spain. The prospective study material was composed of cDNA or gDNA derived from T cells, B-cell-depleted T cells, or PBMCs. Deeply sampled blood TCRbeta repertoires from subjects exposed to, actively infected with, or recovered from COVID-19 were included in the dataset. A freely available public database, intended as a resource for researchers studying the immune response to SARS-CoV-2, is where the repertoires were released. Samples were obtained from the ongoing ImmuneRACE study (first 160 participants) and from about 1,300 subjects provided by 6 global collaborators. Nearly every sample came with metadata listing a de-identified subject ID, COVID-19 status, age in years and sex. HLA class I and class II types, where available, came from metadata supplied by the sample provider rather than from assay-based typing.

Participants in the prospective study were enrolled through a virtual design, were aged about 18 to 100 years, and lived in fewer than 30 United States geographic areas. Cohort assignment in the prospective study relied on participant-reported clinical history from a screening survey and a study questionnaire. In the prospective study, mobile phlebotomists collected whole blood, serum and a nasopharyngeal or oropharyngeal swab from each participant. Participants in the prospective study had the option to provide additional blood draws and questionnaires over a roughly 2-month period. Before DNA extraction, blood samples from the prospective study were shipped at room temperature or frozen. The study at large found these results: Clinical and demographic metadata were provided uncurated, with the amount varying by source and participant.

TCRbeta CDR3 regions were amplified from genomic DNA using the immunoSEQ Assay, a bias-controlled multiplex PCR. The published analysis was carried out like this. The number of nucleated cells in each sample was estimated by amplification of reference gene primers within the assay. Sequence reads were collapsed and filtered to measure the absolute abundance of every unique TCRbeta CDR3 rearrangement. Productive Simpson clonality was computed per sample as the square root of Simpson's diversity index over productive rearrangements. TCRdb took over this immuneACCESS table, retaining in-frame rearrangements with V and J assigned. Such tables are incomplete; in checked studies, under half of the missing clones stem from an unresolved V gene, and the remainder is unexplained. Clone size and the V and J calls come from that table; the DNA yielded D and trimming. The sample yields 300,000 to 450,000 clones; more than 75% were counted once. Less than 2.5% of the sample is taken by the ten largest.

This clone was observed once. What this receptor recognizes is not known. No base quality information exists; no much larger clone differs at one position. In the germline V gene (reference sequence), CDR1 corresponds to LNHDA and CDR2 to SQIVND. Ends trimmed: V by 5 bases, J by 5 bases; bases unmatched to a gene: 3. The CDR3 measures 13 amino acids from cysteine to phenylalanine. Left in the record is the CDR3 DNA by itself, 39 bases read in frame from the first base. The rearranged segments are TRBV19 and TRBJ1-2; TRBD1 aligns with 9 central bases. Input material: PBMCs or T cells enriched from blood (not recorded which). This clonotype was sampled from a middle-aged man in a cohort exposed to, infected with or recovered from COVID-19 (not recorded which). CDR3 reads: CASSPGQGYGYTF. The DNA sequence reads TGTGCCAGTAGTCCTGGACAGGGGTATGGCTACACCTTC.